Presented here are 24 T cell receptor beta chains from one specimen sequenced in a study of T cell responses to AZD1222 COVID-19 vaccine. Produced via immunoSEQ multiplex PCR; TCRdb's table is partial and in-frame only. The repertoire holds about 170,000 clones, with approximately 93% as singletons. Sequenced material: peripheral blood, taken on day 0 of AZD1222 vaccination. All receptors come from an adult in good health.

The CDR3 is CASSLGTGAGNTIYF. In nucleotides, the CDR3 is TGCGCCAGCAGCTTGGGGACAGGGGCTGGAAACACCATATATTTT. The V gene is TRBV5-1, the J gene TRBJ1-3, with 9 bases lining up with TRBD1. Germline V gives CDR1 SGHRS, CDR2 YFSETQ. The CDR3 has 15 amino acids. J gave up 2 bases and V 0 bases, and 0 bases lay outside the gene matches.

V and J are TRBV14 and TRBJ1-6; no reliable D call. Germline CDR1 is SGHDN and CDR2 is FVKESK. This CDR3 has 13 amino acids. Trimming cost V 1 base and J 7 bases, with 5 bases left between them. The CDR3: CASSQVGNSPLHF. The CDR3 DNA reads as TGTGCCAGCAGCCAAGTCGGGAATTCACCCCTCCACTTT. Variable domain in full (rest from reference TRBV14 and TRBJ1-6): EAGVTQFPSHSVIEKGQTVTLRCDPISGHDNLYWYRRVMGKEIKFLLHFVKESKQDESGMPNNRFLAERTGGTYSTLKVQPAELEDSGVYFCASSQVGNSPLHFGNGTRLTVT.

This clone was seen a handful of times. This chain joins TRBV3-1 (or the pseudogene TRBV3-2) and TRBJ1-1; D unresolved. The CDR3 is 13 amino acids. Germline V gene lookup returns CDR1 LGHDT and CDR2 YNNKEL (reference sequence). V gave up 2 bases and J gave up 1 base, with 5 bases separating them. The CDR3 region is CASSQMGNTEAFF. The CDR3 DNA is TGTGCCAGCAGCCAAATGGGGAACACTGAAGCTTTCTTT.

This clone was found once. The chain couples TRBV28 to TRBJ2-5; 12 nucleotides align to TRBD2. Germline V gives CDR1 MDHEN, CDR2 SYDVKM. The V and J ends lost 6 bases and 5 bases, in that order; junction bases with no gene match: 13. The CDR3 has 17 residues. The CDR3 is CASSLTSGRAGGETQYF. CDR3 DNA sequence: TGTGCCAGCAGCCTGACTAGCGGGAGAGCGGGAGGGGAGACCCAGTACTTC.

The chain employs TRBV5-1 and TRBJ2-5; 11 bases map to TRBD1. Looked up from germline, CDR1 is SGHRS and CDR2 is YFSETQ. After removal of 7 bases from V and 5 bases from J, the junction contained 7 bases not matched to a gene. The CDR3 loop spans 14 amino acids. The CDR3 DNA is TGCGCCAGCTGGGGACAGGGGGGCGCGGAGACCCAGTACTTC. Protein: CASWGQGGAETQYF. The full variable domain, with the rest looked up from reference TRBV5-1 and TRBJ2-5, is KAGVTQTPRYLIKTRGQQVTLSCSPISGHRSVSWYQQTPGQGLQFLFEYFSETQRNKGNFPGRFSGRQFSNSRSEMNVSTLELGDSALYLCASWGQGGAETQYFGPGTRLLVL.

V is TRBV19 and J is TRBJ1-5, with 9 nucleotides matching TRBD1. The V gene's germline CDR1 is LNHDA and CDR2 SQIVND (reference sequence). There are 15 residues in the CDR3. With V trimmed by 5 bases and J by 9 bases, 11 bases remained unmatched. This chain's CDR3 is CASSVGTGPAWPQHF. DNA of the CDR3: TGTGCCAGTAGTGTTGGGACAGGGCCCGCCTGGCCCCAGCATTTT.

The gene calls are TRBV5-1 and TRBJ2-2; possibly TRBD1 or TRBD2 for D (5 bases each). Trimming pared 2 bases from V and 3 bases from J, leaving 11 bases between. This CDR3 contains 15 residues. Germline V lookup: CDR1 SGHRS, CDR2 YFSETQ. CDR3 DNA sequence: TGCGCCAGCAGCTTTGGGGGTTTCGACACCGGGGAGCTGTTTTTT. Translated: CASSFGGFDTGELFF.

The rearrangement uses TRBV19 and TRBJ1-2; TRBD1 is a possible D gene (6 bases). V was cut by 4 bases and J by 4 bases, with 16 bases left in between. Germline CDR1 LNHDA, CDR2 SQIVND (reference sequence). This CDR3 is 15 amino acids long. Here the CDR3 DNA reads TGTGCCAGTAGTACCTCTCCGGACAGCGGCTATGGCTACACCTTC. Translated: CASSTSPDSGYGYTF. Full variable domain (missing parts from reference TRBV19 and TRBJ1-2): DGGITQSPKYLFRKEGQNVTLSCEQNLNHDAMYWYRQDPGQGLRLIYYSQIVNDFQKGDIAEGYSVSREKKESFPLTVTSAQKNPTAFYLCASSTSPDSGYGYTFGSGTRLTVV.

The rearrangement uses TRBV29-1 and TRBJ1-1; D perhaps matches TRBD1 (5 bases). Trimming took off 6 bases at V and 6 bases at J, with 20 bases between the two ends. The CDR3 has 14 residues. Germline-derived CDR1 and CDR2 are SQVTM and ANQGSEA. The CDR3 bases are TGCAGCGTCGCAGCCCAGGGAGGGTTGGCTGAAGCTTTCTTT. It is translated as CSVAAQGGLAEAFF.

This sequence joins TRBV28 and TRBJ2-1, with 7 positions matching TRBD2. CDR1 is MDHEN and CDR2 is SYDVKM in the germline V gene. The CDR3 consists of 17 residues. Losses at the gene ends were 6 bases for V and 9 bases for J; bases not matched to a gene: 20. For the CDR3, the DNA is TGTGCCAGCAGCCCCCGGGGGGTTCCAGTATATTGGGGTGAGCAGTTCTTC. Translated, it gives CASSPRGVPVYWGEQFF.

The chain couples TRBV5-1 to TRBJ2-1; weak D call: TRBD2 (6 bases). The CDR3 runs 16 residues. Trimming stripped 3 bases from V and 1 base from J, with 14 bases between. Germline lookup yields CDR1 SGHRS and CDR2 YFSETQ. The CDR3 sequence is CASSSTPGRSYNEQFF. Written as DNA, the CDR3 is TGCGCCAGCAGCTCTACTCCAGGGAGGTCCTACAATGAGCAGTTCTTC.

As regards this clone: An end of the junction differs from the germline gene, which may be a read error. The V and J genes are TRBV5-1 and TRBJ2-2; 9 positions match TRBD1. The CDR3 length is 15 residues. Germline values: CDR1 SGHRS, CDR2 YFSETQ. The CDR3 loop reads CASSIDRGNAGELFF. CDR3 DNA sequence: TGCGCCAGCAGCATTGACAGGGGGAACGCCGGGGAGCTGTTTTTT. Full variable domain (missing parts from reference TRBV5-1 and TRBJ2-2): KAGVTQTPRYLIKTRGQQVTLSCSPISGHRSVSWYQQTPGQGLQFLFEYFSETQRNKGNFPGRFSGRQFSNSRSEMNVSTLELGDSALYLCASSIDRGNAGELFFGEGSRLTVL.

The chain recombines TRBV7-9 with TRBJ1-5; D perhaps matches TRBD1 (6 bases). The CDR3 covers 15 residues. The germline V gene has CDR1 SEHNR and CDR2 FQNEAQ (reference sequence). V gave up 3 bases and J gave up 4 bases, with 13 bases separating them. CDR3 nucleotides: TGTGCCAGCAGCTTTGGGGGGCAGTCGAATCAGCCCCAGCATTTT. As protein: CASSFGGQSNQPQHF.

The chain carries TRBV7-2 and TRBJ1-5; D is undetermined. The CDR3 extends over 15 amino acids. V was shortened by 5 bases and J by 0 bases, with 11 bases between the two germline ends. Germline CDR1 is SGHTA and CDR2 is FQGNSA. The CDR3 is CASSQRRDSNQPQHF. DNA of the CDR3: TGTGCCAGCAGCCAGAGACGGGATAGCAATCAGCCCCAGCATTTT.

This chain joins TRBV5-5 and TRBJ1-5, with 7 bases matching TRBD1. Per the germline V gene, CDR1 is SGHKS and CDR2 is YYEKEE (reference sequence). CDR3 length equals 15 residues. V was clipped by 0 bases and J by 4 bases; unmatched bases: 4. CDR3 DNA: TGTGCCAGCAGCTTGGGGACAGGTCGAAATCAGCCCCAGCATTTT. Translation gives CASSLGTGRNQPQHF. The entire variable domain, with the rest obtained from reference TRBV5-5 and TRBJ1-5, is as follows: DAGVTQSPTHLIKTRGQQVTLRCSPISGHKSVSWYQQVLGQGPQFIFQYYEKEERGRGNFPDRFSARQFPNYSSELNVNALLLGDSALYLCASSLGTGRNQPQHFGDGTRLSIL.

V is TRBV28 and J is TRBJ1-1; D is ambiguous. The CDR3 runs 15 residues. The V end lost 4 bases, the J end lost 1 base, and 13 bases lay between the germline ends. Germline CDR1 and CDR2: MDHEN and SYDVKM. The CDR3 spells CASSSGRAPNTEAFF. The DNA for the CDR3 is TGTGCCAGCAGTTCGGGTAGGGCTCCGAACACTGAAGCTTTCTTT.

The CDR3 DNA reads TGTGCCAGCAGTTGGGGGGGATCGAAAGAGCAGTACTTC. Its protein product is CASSWGGSKEQYF. The chain employs TRBV12-3 or TRBV12-4 and TRBJ2-7; 7 nucleotides align to TRBD2. V dropped 4 bases and J dropped 7; count of bases not matched to a gene: 7. This CDR3 has 13 amino acids.

The chain combines TRBV3-1 (or the pseudogene TRBV3-2) with TRBJ1-2; D remains unclear. Germline assignment: CDR1 LGHDT and CDR2 YNNKEL (reference sequence). The CDR3 spans 13 residues. V gave up 4 bases and J gave up 3 bases, with 9 bases separating them. The CDR3 reads CASSPDTDYGYTF. The CDR3 DNA reads as TGTGCCAGCAGCCCTGACACCGACTATGGCTACACCTTC.

V and J are TRBV6-5 and TRBJ2-7; no definite D call. Germline V lookup: CDR1 MNHEY, CDR2 SVGAGI. V lost 5 bases and J lost 3, with 17 bases in between. The CDR3 spans 15 residues. In DNA form, the CDR3 reads TGTGCCAGCAGTATTCAGGTGGGATCGAACTACGAGCAGTACTTC. Amino acid sequence: CASSIQVGSNYEQYF.

This clone was counted once. The chain uses TRBV2 and TRBJ2-3; 8 nucleotides match TRBD2. The CDR3 loop spans 13 amino acids. V lost 7 bases and J lost 3; bases outside the gene matches: 3. Germline V gives CDR1 SNHLY, CDR2 FYNNEI. CDR3 nucleotides: TGTGCCAGCATACTAGCGGAGACAGATACGCAGTATTTT. This gives the protein CASILAETDTQYF.

The V gene is TRBV25-1, the J gene TRBJ1-1; D is perhaps TRBD1 (6 bases). Germline loops: CDR1 MGHDK, CDR2 SYGVNS. Trimming stripped 3 bases from V and 4 bases from J, with 15 bases between. This CDR3 has 15 residues. The CDR3 here is CASSDYTGRGTEAFF. Written as DNA, the CDR3 is TGTGCCAGCAGTGATTATACAGGCAGGGGCACTGAAGCTTTCTTT.

The chain recombines TRBV11-2 with TRBJ2-7; 11 bases are shared with TRBD2. J lost 6 bases, V lost 5 bases, and 12 bases had no gene match. Germline CDR1 SGHAT, CDR2 FQNNGV. The CDR3 has 16 amino acids. The CDR3 spells CASSRYSTSGNSEQYF. The CDR3 DNA reads TGTGCCAGCAGCCGTTACTCGACTAGCGGGAATAGCGAGCAGTACTTC.

The chain links TRBV27 to TRBJ1-1, with 7 bases lining up with TRBD1. The CDR3 spans 15 residues. Germline V CDR1 and CDR2: MNHEY, SMNVEV (reference sequence). V was pared by 3 bases and J by 0 bases, with 4 bases of the junction left unmatched. CDR3 coding DNA: TGTGCCAGCAGTTTTCGAGGGGGCTTGAACACTGAAGCTTTCTTT. It specifies CASSFRGGLNTEAFF.

The V gene is TRBV18, the J gene TRBJ1-6; D may be TRBD1 (5 bases). V shed 3 bases and J shed 14 bases, with 14 bases lying between them. CDR1 and CDR2 (germline): KGHSH, LQKENI. The CDR3 loop spans 13 amino acids. DNA for the CDR3: TGTGCCAGCTCACCGCTTTGGGGCGACACCCTCCACTTT. Translating it yields CASSPLWGDTLHF.